One T cell receptor (beta chain) is described in this entry. Its antigen is undetermined. TCR beta cDNA was reverse-transcribed from about 500 ng of total RNA. The reaction used a constant-region primer and ProtoScript II reverse transcriptase. ARM-PCR, slightly modified, supplied the TCR beta libraries through three nested multiplex PCR rounds. Primers for the first two PCR rounds were TRBV1-TRBV30 forward primers and a C-beta reverse primer (around 10 cycles per round). Using its own MiXCR run on the multiplex PCR reads, TCRdb lists one record per CDR3 protein. The table records tens of thousands of distinct CDR3 sequences, 76% of them present only once. CDR1 SGHNT and CDR2 YYREEE come from the germline V gene (reference sequence). The V end was cut by 4 bases, the J end by 0 bases, with 20 bases between. The CDR3 is 19 amino acids. Co-extraction of RNA and DNA was performed on 20-30 mg of unsorted bulk tissue.

The data derive from a study of tumor-infiltrating lymphocytes in primary liver carcinoma. Overall study: All lesions had stage T1-T3 N0M0 and roughly 4 to 10 cm widths.

Study-wide findings and caveats: Tumor-adjacent and tumor-blood pairs overlapped less than tumor region pairs did.

The chain employs TRBV5-4 and TRBJ2-6, with no clear D. What was sequenced was liver tumor tissue from sampling region 5. Subset here: tumor region T5, tumor centre. The TCR sequence derives from a middle-aged man with primary liver carcinoma and hepatitis B virus infection. The CDR3 nucleotides are TGTGCCAGCAGCCCCGCCCTGGGTATCGGAGTCTCTGGGGCCAACGTCCTGACTTTC. Amino acid sequence: CASSPALGIGVSGANVLTF.